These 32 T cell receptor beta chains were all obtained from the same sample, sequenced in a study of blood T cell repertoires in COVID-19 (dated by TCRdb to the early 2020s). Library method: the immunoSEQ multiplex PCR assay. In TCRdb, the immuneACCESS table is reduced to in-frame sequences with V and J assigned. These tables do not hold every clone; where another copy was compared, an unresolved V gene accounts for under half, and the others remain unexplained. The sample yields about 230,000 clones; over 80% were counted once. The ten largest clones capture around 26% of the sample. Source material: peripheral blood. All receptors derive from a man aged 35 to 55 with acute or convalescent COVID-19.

The CDR3 DNA reads as TGTGCCAGCACAGTGCTCTCAGATACGCAGTATTTT. Protein product: CASTVLSDTQYF. The chain links TRBV12-3 or TRBV12-4 to TRBJ2-3, with D unclear. Trimming removed 7 bases at V and 4 bases at J, with 9 bases between. The CDR3 has 12 amino acids.

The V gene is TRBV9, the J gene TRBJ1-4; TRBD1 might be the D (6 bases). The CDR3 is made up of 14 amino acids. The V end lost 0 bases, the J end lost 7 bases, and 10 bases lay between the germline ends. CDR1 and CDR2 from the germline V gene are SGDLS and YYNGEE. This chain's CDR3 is CASSVAGDGEKLFF. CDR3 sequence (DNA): TGTGCCAGCAGCGTAGCAGGGGATGGTGAAAAACTGTTTTTT.

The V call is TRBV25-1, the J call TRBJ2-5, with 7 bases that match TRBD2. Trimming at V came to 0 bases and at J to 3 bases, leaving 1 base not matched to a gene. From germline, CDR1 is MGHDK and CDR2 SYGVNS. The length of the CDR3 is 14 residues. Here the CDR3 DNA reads TGTGCCAGCAGTGAATACGCGGGAGAAGAGACCCAGTACTTC. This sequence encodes CASSEYAGEETQYF.

For the CDR3, the DNA is TGTGCCAGCAGTTTCCGGAATCTAGCGGGGGAAATTTTATACAATGAGCAGTTCTTC. Its protein is CASSFRNLAGEILYNEQFF. J is TRBJ2-1 and V is TRBV6-2 or TRBV6-3; 10 bases are a match to TRBD2. CDR3 length: 19 amino acids. The junction had 16 bases not matched to a gene; V was cut back by 4 bases and J by 4 bases. Germline CDR1 MNHEY, CDR2 SVGEGT.

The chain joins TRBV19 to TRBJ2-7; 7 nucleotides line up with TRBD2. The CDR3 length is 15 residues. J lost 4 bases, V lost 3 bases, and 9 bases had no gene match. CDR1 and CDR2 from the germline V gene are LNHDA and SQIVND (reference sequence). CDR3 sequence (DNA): TGTGCCAGTAGTATGATCGGCGGGAGCGGTTACGAGCAGTACTTC. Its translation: CASSMIGGSGYEQYF.

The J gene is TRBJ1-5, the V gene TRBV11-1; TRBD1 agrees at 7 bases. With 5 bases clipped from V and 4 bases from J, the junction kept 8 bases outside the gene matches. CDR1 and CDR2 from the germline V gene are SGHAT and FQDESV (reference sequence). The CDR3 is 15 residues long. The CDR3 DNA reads TGTGCCAGCAGCCTCGACGGGACAGAGAATCAGCCCCAGCATTTT. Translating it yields CASSLDGTENQPQHF.

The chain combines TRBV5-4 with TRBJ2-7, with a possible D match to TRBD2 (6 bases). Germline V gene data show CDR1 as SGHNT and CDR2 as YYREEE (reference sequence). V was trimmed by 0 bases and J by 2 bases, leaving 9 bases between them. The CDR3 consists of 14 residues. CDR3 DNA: TGTGCCAGCAGCTTGGGCGGGGATCCCTACGAGCAGTACTTC. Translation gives CASSLGGDPYEQYF.

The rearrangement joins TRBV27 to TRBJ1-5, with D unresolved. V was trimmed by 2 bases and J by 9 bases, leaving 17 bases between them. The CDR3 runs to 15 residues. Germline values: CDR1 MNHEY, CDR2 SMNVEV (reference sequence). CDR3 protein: CASSLRRELVRPQHF. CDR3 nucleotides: TGTGCCAGCAGTTTAAGGCGGGAACTAGTACGGCCCCAGCATTTT.

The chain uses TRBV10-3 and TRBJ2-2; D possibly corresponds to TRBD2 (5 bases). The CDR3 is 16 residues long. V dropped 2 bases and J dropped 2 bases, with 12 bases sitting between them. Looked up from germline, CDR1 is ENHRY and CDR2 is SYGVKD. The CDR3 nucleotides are TGTGCCATCAGTGAGCCCGACTACTCAAACACCGGGGAGCTGTTTTTT. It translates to CAISEPDYSNTGELFF.

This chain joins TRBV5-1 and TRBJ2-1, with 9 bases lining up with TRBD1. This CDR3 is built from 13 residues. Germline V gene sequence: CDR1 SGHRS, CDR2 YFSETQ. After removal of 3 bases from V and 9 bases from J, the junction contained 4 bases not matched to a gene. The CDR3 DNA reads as TGCGCCAGCAGCTGGGGACAGGGCCCTGAGCAGTTCTTC. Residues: CASSWGQGPEQFF.

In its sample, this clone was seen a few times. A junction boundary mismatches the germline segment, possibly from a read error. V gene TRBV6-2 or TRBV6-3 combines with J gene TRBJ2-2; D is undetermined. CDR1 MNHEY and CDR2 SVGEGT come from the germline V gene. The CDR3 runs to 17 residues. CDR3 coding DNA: TGTGCCAGCACTTACCTCGGAGCTCCCCAAGGCGCCGGGGAGCTGTTTTTT. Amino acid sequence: CASTYLGAPQGAGELFF.

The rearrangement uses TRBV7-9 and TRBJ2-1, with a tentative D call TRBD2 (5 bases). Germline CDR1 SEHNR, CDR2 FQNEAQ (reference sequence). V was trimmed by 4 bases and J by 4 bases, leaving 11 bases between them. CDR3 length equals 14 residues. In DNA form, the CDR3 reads TGTGCCAGCAGCTCACTAGGTGGGTACAATGAGCAGTTCTTC. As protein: CASSSLGGYNEQFF.

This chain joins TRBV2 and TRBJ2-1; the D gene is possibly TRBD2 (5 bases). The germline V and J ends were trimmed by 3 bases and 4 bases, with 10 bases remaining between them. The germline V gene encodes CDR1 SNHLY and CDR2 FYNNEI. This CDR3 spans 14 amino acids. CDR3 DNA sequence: TGTGCCAGCAGTGACCCCGGGAAATACAATGAGCAGTTCTTC. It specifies CASSDPGKYNEQFF.

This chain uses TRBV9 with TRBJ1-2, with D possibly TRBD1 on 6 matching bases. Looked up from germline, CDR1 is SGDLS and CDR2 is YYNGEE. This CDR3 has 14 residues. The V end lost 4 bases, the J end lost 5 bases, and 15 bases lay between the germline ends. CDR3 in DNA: TGTGCCAGCAGCCCCAGGGGCCCTACTTATGGCTACACCTTC. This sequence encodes CASSPRGPTYGYTF.

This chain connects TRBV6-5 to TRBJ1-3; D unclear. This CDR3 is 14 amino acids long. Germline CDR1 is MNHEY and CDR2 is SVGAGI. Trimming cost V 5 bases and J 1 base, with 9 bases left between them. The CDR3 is CASSPTYSGNTIYF. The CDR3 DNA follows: TGTGCCAGCAGTCCGACTTATTCTGGAAACACCATATATTTT.

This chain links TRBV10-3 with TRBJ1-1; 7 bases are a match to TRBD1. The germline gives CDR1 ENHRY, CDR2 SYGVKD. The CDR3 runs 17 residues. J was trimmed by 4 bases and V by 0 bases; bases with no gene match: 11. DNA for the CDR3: TGTGCCATCAGTGAGTCCGGACAGGTTAATTTCGGCACTGAAGCTTTCTTT. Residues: CAISESGQVNFGTEAFF.

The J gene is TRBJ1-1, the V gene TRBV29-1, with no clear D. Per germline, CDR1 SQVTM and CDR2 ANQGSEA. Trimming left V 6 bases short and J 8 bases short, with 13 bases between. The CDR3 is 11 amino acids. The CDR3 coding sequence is TGCAGCGTGTCCCCGCGGGAAGAAGCTTTCTTT. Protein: CSVSPREEAFF.

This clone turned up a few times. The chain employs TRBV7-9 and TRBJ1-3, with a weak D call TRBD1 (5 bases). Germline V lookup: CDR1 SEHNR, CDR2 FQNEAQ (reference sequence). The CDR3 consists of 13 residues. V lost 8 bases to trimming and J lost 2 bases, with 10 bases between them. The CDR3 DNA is TGTGCCAGCCTTCAGGGTACTGGAAACACCATATATTTT. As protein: CASLQGTGNTIYF.

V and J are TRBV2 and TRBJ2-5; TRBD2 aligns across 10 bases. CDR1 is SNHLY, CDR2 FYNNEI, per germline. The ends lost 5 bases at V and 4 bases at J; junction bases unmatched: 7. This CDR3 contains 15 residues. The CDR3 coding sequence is TGTGCCAGCAGTCTCCGGTTAGCGGGAGGAGAGACCCAGTACTTC. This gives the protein CASSLRLAGGETQYF. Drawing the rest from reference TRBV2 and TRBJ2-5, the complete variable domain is EPEVTQTPSHQVTQMGQEVILRCVPISNHLYFYWYRQILGQKVEFLVSFYNNEISEKSEIFDDQFSVERPDGSNFTLKIRSTKLEDSAMYFCASSLRLAGGETQYFGPGTRLLVL.

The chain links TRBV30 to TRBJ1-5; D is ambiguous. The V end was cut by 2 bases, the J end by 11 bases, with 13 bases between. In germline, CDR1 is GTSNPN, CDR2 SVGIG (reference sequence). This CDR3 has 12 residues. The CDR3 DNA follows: TGTGCCTGGAGTCCTGGCCCCGGGGCCCAGCATTTT. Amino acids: CAWSPGPGAQHF.

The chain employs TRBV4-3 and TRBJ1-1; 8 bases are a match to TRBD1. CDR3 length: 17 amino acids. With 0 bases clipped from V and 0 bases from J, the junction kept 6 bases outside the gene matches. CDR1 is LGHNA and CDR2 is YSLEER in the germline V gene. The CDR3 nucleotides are TGCGCCAGCAGCCAAGACAGGACAGGGAAGGTGAACACTGAAGCTTTCTTT. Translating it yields CASSQDRTGKVNTEAFF.

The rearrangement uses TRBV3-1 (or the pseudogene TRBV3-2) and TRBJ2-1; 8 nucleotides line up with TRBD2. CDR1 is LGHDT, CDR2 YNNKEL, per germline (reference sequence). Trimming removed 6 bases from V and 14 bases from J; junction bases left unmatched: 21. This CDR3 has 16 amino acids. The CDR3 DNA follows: TGTGCCAGCAGGAACTGGTCGGGGGGGCTGGCTAGCACGGAGTTCTTC. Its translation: CASRNWSGGLASTEFF.

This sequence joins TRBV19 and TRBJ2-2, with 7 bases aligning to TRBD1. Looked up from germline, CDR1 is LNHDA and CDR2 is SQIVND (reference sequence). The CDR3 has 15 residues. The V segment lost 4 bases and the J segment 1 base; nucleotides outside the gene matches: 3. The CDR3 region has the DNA TGTGCCAGTAGTAGAAGACAGGGGAACACCGGGGAGCTGTTTTTT. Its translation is CASSRRQGNTGELFF.

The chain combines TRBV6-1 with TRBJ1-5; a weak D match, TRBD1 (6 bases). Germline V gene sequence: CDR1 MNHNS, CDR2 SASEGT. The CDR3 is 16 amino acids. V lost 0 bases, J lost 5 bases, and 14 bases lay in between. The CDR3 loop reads CASSEARAGGYQPQHF. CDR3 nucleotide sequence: TGTGCCAGCAGTGAAGCGAGGGCGGGGGGCTATCAGCCCCAGCATTTT.

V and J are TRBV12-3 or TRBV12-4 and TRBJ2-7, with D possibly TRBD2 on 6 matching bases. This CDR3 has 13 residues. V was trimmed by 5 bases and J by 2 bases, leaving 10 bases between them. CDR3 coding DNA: TGTGCCAGCAGTACGGGACTCCCCTACGAGCAGTACTTC. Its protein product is CASSTGLPYEQYF.

The CDR3 is CASSLLAGGGELFF. As DNA, the CDR3 is TGTGCCAGCTCCTTACTAGCGGGCGGCGGGGAGCTGTTTTTT. The gene calls are TRBV9 and TRBJ2-2, with 9 bases matching TRBD2. The J segment lost 7 bases and the V segment lost 7 bases, leaving 8 bases of the junction unmatched. The CDR3 runs to 14 residues. CDR1 and CDR2 from the germline V gene are SGDLS and YYNGEE.

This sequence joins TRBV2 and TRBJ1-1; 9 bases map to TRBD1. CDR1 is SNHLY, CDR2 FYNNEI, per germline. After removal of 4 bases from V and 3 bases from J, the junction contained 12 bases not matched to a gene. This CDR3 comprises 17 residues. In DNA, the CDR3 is TGTGCCAGCAGTGTCTCTATCGACAGGGGGTATCACACTGAAGCTTTCTTT. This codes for CASSVSIDRGYHTEAFF.

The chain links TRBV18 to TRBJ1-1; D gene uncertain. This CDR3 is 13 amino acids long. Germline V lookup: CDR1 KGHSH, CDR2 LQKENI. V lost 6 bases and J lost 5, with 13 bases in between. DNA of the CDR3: TGTGCCAGCTCTGAAACGAGGGTAACTGAAGCTTTCTTT. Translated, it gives CASSETRVTEAFF.

The CDR3 DNA reads as TGTGCCACTGGGACAGGGGGCTGGGGGCAGCCCCAGCATTTT. This sequence encodes CATGTGGWGQPQHF. The chain combines TRBV19 with TRBJ1-5; 12 bases line up with TRBD1. The CDR3 covers 14 residues. Germline V CDR1 and CDR2: LNHDA, SQIVND (reference sequence). J gave up 7 bases and V 10 bases, and 8 bases lay outside the gene matches.

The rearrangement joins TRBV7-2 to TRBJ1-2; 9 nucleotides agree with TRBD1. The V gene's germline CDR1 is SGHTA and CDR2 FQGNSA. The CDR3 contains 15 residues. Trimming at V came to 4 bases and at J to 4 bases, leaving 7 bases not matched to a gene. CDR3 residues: CASSSPGQGLYGYTF. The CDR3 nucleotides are TGTGCCAGCAGCTCACCGGGACAGGGACTCTATGGCTACACCTTC.

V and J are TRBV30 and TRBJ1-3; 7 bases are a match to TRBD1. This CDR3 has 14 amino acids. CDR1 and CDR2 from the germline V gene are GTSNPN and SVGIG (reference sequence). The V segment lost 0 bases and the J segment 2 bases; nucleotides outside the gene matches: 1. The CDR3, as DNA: TGTGCCTGGAGTGTAACAGGGGCTGGAAACACCATATATTTT. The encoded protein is CAWSVTGAGNTIYF.

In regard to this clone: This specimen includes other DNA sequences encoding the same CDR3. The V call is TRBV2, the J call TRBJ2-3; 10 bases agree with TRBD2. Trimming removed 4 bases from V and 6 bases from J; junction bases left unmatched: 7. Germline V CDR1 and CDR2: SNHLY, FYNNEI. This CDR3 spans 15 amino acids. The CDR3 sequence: CASSGTSGRRDTQYF. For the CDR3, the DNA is TGTGCCAGCAGTGGGACTAGCGGACGGCGGGATACGCAGTATTTT.